The 15 T cell receptor beta chains in this list originate from one sample, sequenced in a study of blood T cells in healthy people across ages. Together with a sample-barcoded 5' primer, a J-beta primer mix was included in a second PCR lasting 7 to 11 cycles. TCRdb independently ran MiXCR on the 5' RACE reads; one entry per CDR3 protein. The profile shows 850,000 to 1,100,000 distinct CDR3 sequences, more than 30% of them singletons. Input material: blood. Receptors originate from a man aged 18-30 years in good health.

This clonotype came up a few times. J is TRBJ2-7 and V is TRBV6-5; possibly TRBD1 or TRBD2 for D (5 bases each). This CDR3 is built from 15 residues. CDR1 is MNHEY, CDR2 SVGAGI, per germline. V was trimmed by 0 bases and J by 7 bases, leaving 16 bases between them. The CDR3 region has the DNA TGTGCCAGCAGTTACTCGAACGTCGGGGCCACTGAGCAGTACTTC. The encoded protein is CASSYSNVGATEQYF.

With regard to this clonotype: A single base separates this from a much larger clone, so it may be a read error. J is TRBJ2-3 and V is TRBV2; tentative D call: TRBD1 (6 bases). The CDR3 contains 17 residues. Germline lookup yields CDR1 SNHLY and CDR2 FYNNEI. In nucleotides, the CDR3 is TGTGCCAGCTTAAGGGGGAACTCGGGGCATAGCACAGATACGCGGTATTTT. Translation: CASLRGNSGHSTDTRYF. The whole variable domain, filled in from reference TRBV2 and TRBJ2-3, reads EPEVTQTPSHQVTQMGQEVILRCVPISNHLYFYWYRQILGQKVEFLVSFYNNEISEKSEIFDDQFSVERPDGSNFTLKIRSTKLEDSAMYFCASLRGNSGHSTDTRYFGPGTRLTVL.

This clonotype has more than one count but fewer than ten. The chain couples TRBV5-1 to TRBJ2-3; no firm D call. The CDR3 consists of 16 residues. Trimming removed 0 bases from V and 2 bases from J, with 13 bases in between. From germline, CDR1 is SGHRS and CDR2 YFSETQ. CDR3: CASSLGGHLPTDTQYF. In DNA form, the CDR3 reads TGCGCCAGCAGCTTGGGCGGTCACCTTCCCACAGATACGCAGTATTTT.

This clonotype was detected a few times. This chain joins TRBV15 and TRBJ2-1; 8 nucleotides align to TRBD1. The V gene end was trimmed by 0 bases and the J gene end by 4 bases; junction bases not matched to a gene: 2. The V gene's germline CDR1 is LNHNV and CDR2 YYDKDF (reference sequence). This CDR3 contains 15 residues. Here the CDR3 DNA reads TGTGCCACCAGCAGAGAGGACAGGGAGTACAATGAGCAGTTCTTC. Amino acid sequence: CATSREDREYNEQFF.

V is TRBV15 and J is TRBJ1-1; TRBD1 aligns across 7 bases. There are 15 residues in the CDR3. Germline trimming cut 7 bases from V and 7 bases from J; bases unmatched to any gene: 15. Germline assignment: CDR1 LNHNV and CDR2 YYDKDF (reference sequence). DNA for the CDR3: TGTGCCACCATCCTGGGGACCGACAGGGAGGGTGAAGCTTTCTTT. Translated, it gives CATILGTDREGEAFF.

This clonotype turned up a few times. The V call is TRBV29-1, the J call TRBJ2-1; TRBD2 matches 7 bases. J lost 5 bases, V lost 7 bases, and 5 bases had no gene match. The CDR3 covers 12 residues. CDR1 is SQVTM and CDR2 is ANQGSEA in the germline V gene. Here the CDR3 DNA reads TGCAGCGCTGAGGCGGGGGACAATGAGCAGTTCTTC. The encoded protein is CSAEAGDNEQFF.

The gene calls are TRBV7-2 and TRBJ1-2; D possibly corresponds to TRBD1 (5 bases). Per the germline V gene, CDR1 is SGHTA and CDR2 is FQGNSA. The CDR3 loop spans 16 amino acids. V was cut by 1 base and J by 4 bases, with 16 bases left in between. DNA of the CDR3: TGTGCCAGCAGCTTAGACCTTTTCACAGGCTTCTATGGCTACACCTTC. This gives the protein CASSLDLFTGFYGYTF.

Only a few counts were recorded for this clonotype. This sequence joins TRBV5-1 and TRBJ2-1, with D possibly matching TRBD2 (6 bases). The CDR3 has 16 residues. CDR1 SGHRS and CDR2 YFSETQ come from the germline V gene. Trimming stripped 4 bases from V and 7 bases from J, with 21 bases between. The CDR3 region has the DNA TGCGCCAGCAGCGTCAAAGGGACTCACGTTGGGAATGAGCAGTTCTTC. Protein product: CASSVKGTHVGNEQFF.

The genes are TRBV6-5 and TRBJ1-2, with TRBD1 as a possible D gene (5 bases). Germline V CDR1 and CDR2: MNHEY, SVGAGI. This CDR3 spans 15 amino acids. V lost 4 bases to trimming and J lost 4 bases, with 16 bases between them. The CDR3 sequence: CASSSPGKGAYGYTF. As DNA, the CDR3 is TGTGCCAGCAGTTCCCCGGGTAAAGGGGCCTATGGCTACACCTTC.

This chain links TRBV9 with TRBJ2-3, with D maybe TRBD2 (6 bases). CDR3 length equals 15 residues. V lost 3 bases and J 1 base, leaving 12 bases between the germline ends. Germline V gene sequence: CDR1 SGDLS, CDR2 YYNGEE. The CDR3 DNA follows: TGTGCCAGCAGCGGCTACGGGACTGGCACAGATACGCAGTATTTT. Translated, it gives CASSGYGTGTDTQYF.

This clonotype was detected ten times or more. The gene calls are TRBV4-2 and TRBJ2-1; TRBD2 matches 9 bases. This CDR3 has 16 amino acids. V was pared by 2 bases and J by 4 bases, with 6 bases of the junction left unmatched. Germline CDR1 is LGHNA and CDR2 is YNFKEQ. The CDR3 DNA reads TGTGCCAGCAGCCAAAATCTAGCGGGACCTTACAATGAGCAGTTCTTC. As protein: CASSQNLAGPYNEQFF.

The V and J genes are TRBV19 and TRBJ2-3; D gene uncertain. Germline V gene sequence: CDR1 LNHDA, CDR2 SQIVND (reference sequence). Deletions cut 7 bases from V and 3 bases from J, with 20 bases between. This CDR3 comprises 16 residues. CDR3 DNA sequence: TGTGCCAGTACCGTCGTAGGGCTTGGGTTGACAGATACGCAGTATTTT. It is translated as CASTVVGLGLTDTQYF.

The chain uses TRBV20-1 and TRBJ1-1, with a possible D match to TRBD1 (5 bases). Germline V gives CDR1 DFQATT, CDR2 SNEGSKA (reference sequence). This CDR3 spans 13 amino acids. V was shortened by 2 bases and J by 2 bases, with 9 bases between the two germline ends. The CDR3 DNA reads TGCAGTGCTAGAATAGACAGCAACACTGAAGCTTTCTTT. This gives the protein CSARIDSNTEAFF.

The rearrangement links TRBV7-9 to TRBJ1-5, with no clear D. Trimming removed 5 bases from V and 0 bases from J, with 8 bases in between. CDR1 is SEHNR and CDR2 is FQNEAQ in the germline V gene (reference sequence). This CDR3 has 14 amino acids. DNA of the CDR3: TGTGCCAGCAGCAACTCCGATAGCAATCAGCCCCAGCATTTT. Translation gives CASSNSDSNQPQHF. The full variable domain, completed using reference TRBV7-9 and TRBJ1-5, is DTGVSQNPRHKITKRGQNVTFRCDPISEHNRLYWYRQTLGQGPEFLTYFQNEAQLEKSRLLSDRFSAERPKGSFSTLEIQRTEQGDSAMYLCASSNSDSNQPQHFGDGTRLSIL.

The V and J genes are TRBV20-1 and TRBJ2-2, with D tentatively TRBD1 (6 bases). Looked up from germline, CDR1 is DFQATT and CDR2 is SNEGSKA (reference sequence). The CDR3 contains 15 residues. Trimming shortened V by 4 bases and J by 0 bases, and 12 bases separated the two germline ends. DNA of the CDR3: TGCAGTGCTATGGGACAAGTGTCGAACACCGGGGAGCTGTTTTTT. It yields the protein CSAMGQVSNTGELFF.